This TCR beta chain was sequenced during a study of glioma-infiltrating T cells after dendritic cell vaccination (dated by TCRdb to about 2016). In terms of the full investigation: Of the approximately 15 glioblastoma patients in the cohort, all drawn from Phase I and II dendritic cell vaccination trials, 9 were newly diagnosed and 6 had recurrent disease. To make the vaccine, monocyte-derived dendritic cells were cultured for under eight days with IL-4 and GM-CSF and then pulsed overnight with autologous tumor lysate. Between the early 2000s and the early 2010s, patients were given autologous tumor lysate-pulsed dendritic cell vaccination. Three intradermal dendritic cell vaccine injections were administered to patients at biweekly intervals in the arm below the axilla. TCR sequencing metrics, including TIL content and tumor-blood repertoire overlap, were correlated with survival after dendritic cell vaccination. In glioblastoma patients vaccinated with dendritic cells, deep sequencing of TCR beta CDR3 regions served to measure the amount of tumor-infiltrating lymphocytes and to compare repertoires between tumor and blood.

Broader findings and caveats from the paper: The cohort was small and heterogeneous, with few patients having full blood and tumor sets and even fewer initial-recurrent tumor pairs. No direct relationship between TCR clonality and survival was found, suggesting a diverse polyclonal response may matter. After dendritic cell vaccination, a higher estimated pretreatment TIL content predicted longer time to progression and overall survival. The TCR overlap response model with three groups was called speculative and said to need prospective validation.

Using the immunoSEQ assay, TCRB CDR3 regions were amplified from roughly 1.8 micrograms of genomic DNA, or from all available DNA when less than that was on hand. For multiplex PCR, 60 forward primers for TCR V beta segments and 13 reverse primers for J beta segments were used. To estimate reads per starting template, synthetic control templates were spiked into each sample at limiting dilution. The Illumina HiSeq System generated sequencing reads of 87 bp. On the authors' methods: PCR and sequencing errors were removed by a nearest neighbor algorithm that merged closely related sequences. TCR overlap was measured as the percentage of unique tumor TCR beta sequences also present in the same patient's peripheral blood. TCRdb limited this immuneACCESS table to in-frame rearrangements with V and J called. A share of clones is missing; checked studies link under half to unresolved V genes, and the rest is unexplained. D and trimming were read from the DNA, whereas the V and J calls and clone size are those reported in that table. Counted in this sample were 90,000 to 140,000 clones; around 89% of them appeared once. In total, the top ten clones hold roughly 2.8% of the sample.

As for this clone: The antigen this receptor binds is unknown. Base qualities were left out, and no much larger clone turns up one base away.

Sample time point, as interpreted from the label and publication: after dendritic cell vaccination, including at tumor progression/relapse. Patients were selected for having adequate residual fresh-frozen tumor tissue and more than two years of available survival data. An isocitrate dehydrogenase mutation was not carried by any of the glioblastoma patients, although molecular status was otherwise variable. PBMC collection took place before vaccination, two weeks after the third vaccination, and at tumor progression if progression occurred. Genomic DNA was extracted with the Qiagen DNeasy Blood extraction Kit. The source of this sequence is a human donor with glioblastoma. The input for sequencing was blood, taken after dendritic cell vaccination.

The base sequence is TGTGCCAGCAGCCCAGGACAGGGGGTAGCTCAGCCCCAGCATTTT. This is translated as CASSPGQGVAQPQHF. The chain is encoded by TRBV7-9 joined to TRBJ1-5; a stretch of 10 junction bases matches TRBD1. For this chain, trimming is 5 bases at the V end and 6 bases at the J end, and the number of junction bases without a gene match is 7. Spanning cysteine to phenylalanine, the CDR3 consists of 15 amino acids. The entry retains the CDR3 DNA only, 45 bases that are in frame from base 1. The germline V gene (reference sequence) specifies SEHNR as CDR1 and FQNEAQ as CDR2.